Shown below are 31 T cell receptor beta chains from a single sample sequenced in a study of cytomegalovirus exposure and HLA in healthy donors. The study ran its PCR with 60 Vbeta and 13 Jbeta primers. Sequencing was performed with immunoSEQ multiplex PCR; in TCRdb, only in-frame clones are kept and a portion is missing. This sample yields 85,000 to 90,000 clones, of which about nine tenths are seen a single time; about 2.5% belongs to the top ten. Sequencing was carried out using PBMCs. All receptors come from a man younger than 35 in good health and CMV-seronegative.

V and J are TRBV28 and TRBJ1-1; 8 nucleotides line up with TRBD1. CDR1 is MDHEN and CDR2 is SYDVKM in the germline V gene. J was trimmed by 5 bases and V by 6 bases; bases with no gene match: 5. CDR3 size: 13 residues. The CDR3 nucleotides are TGTGCCAGCAGCGGGACAGGTGAAACTGAAGCTTTCTTT. It encodes CASSGTGETEAFF.

J is TRBJ2-1 and V is TRBV6-1; 7 nucleotides line up with TRBD1. J lost 6 bases, V lost 7 bases, and 6 bases had no gene match. CDR1 and CDR2 (germline): MNHNS, SASEGT. The CDR3 is 13 residues long. CDR3 in DNA: TGTGCCAGCAAGACATCAGGGGGCAATGAGCAGTTCTTC. This sequence encodes CASKTSGGNEQFF.

The chain links TRBV4-1 to TRBJ2-7, with D possibly matching TRBD1 (5 bases). CDR1 and CDR2 from the germline V gene are MGHRA and YSYEKL. The germline V and J ends were trimmed by 1 base and 3 bases, with 16 bases remaining between them. The CDR3 sequence is 16 residues long. The CDR3 DNA reads TGCGCCAGCAGCCAAGGCCTAAGGGCAGGGTTCTACGAGCAGTACTTC. Translated, it gives CASSQGLRAGFYEQYF.

The chain employs TRBV5-5 and TRBJ1-1, with 7 nucleotides matching TRBD1. The CDR3 consists of 15 residues. CDR1 and CDR2 from the germline V gene are SGHKS and YYEKEE (reference sequence). With 4 bases clipped from V and 1 base from J, the junction kept 7 bases outside the gene matches. CDR3 protein: CASSRTGRGNTEAFF. The CDR3 DNA follows: TGTGCCAGCAGCAGGACAGGACGGGGGAACACTGAAGCTTTCTTT.

V is TRBV7-9 and J is TRBJ2-1, with 11 bases lining up with TRBD1. This CDR3 has 14 residues. Trimming at V came to 4 bases and at J to 6 bases, leaving 2 bases not matched to a gene. Germline loops: CDR1 SEHNR, CDR2 FQNEAQ (reference sequence). CDR3 DNA: TGTGCCAGCAGCTGGGACAGGGGGGTCAATGAGCAGTTCTTC. As protein: CASSWDRGVNEQFF. Full variable domain (missing parts from reference TRBV7-9 and TRBJ2-1): DTGVSQNPRHKITKRGQNVTFRCDPISEHNRLYWYRQTLGQGPEFLTYFQNEAQLEKSRLLSDRFSAERPKGSFSTLEIQRTEQGDSAMYLCASSWDRGVNEQFFGPGTRLTVL.

The chain recombines TRBV28 with TRBJ2-2; D call uncertain. This CDR3 is 12 amino acids long. CDR1 is MDHEN and CDR2 is SYDVKM in the germline V gene. V lost 4 bases, J lost 4 bases, and 4 bases lay in between. The CDR3 DNA reads TGTGCCAGCAGTTCCCTCACCGGGGAGCTGTTTTTT. It translates to CASSSLTGELFF.

The V call is TRBV15, the J call TRBJ2-1; 10 bases match TRBD2. Germline V lookup: CDR1 LNHNV, CDR2 YYDKDF (reference sequence). Trimming took 0 bases from V and 6 from J; bases not matched to a gene: 5. The CDR3 is 16 residues long. The CDR3 region is CATSRDLAGAGNEQFF. For the CDR3, the DNA is TGTGCCACCAGCAGAGATCTAGCGGGAGCGGGCAATGAGCAGTTCTTC.

This clone was counted a single time. The gene calls are TRBV5-1 and TRBJ2-1, with 9 nucleotides matching TRBD2. The ends lost 4 bases at V and 4 bases at J; junction bases unmatched: 12. Looked up from germline, CDR1 is SGHRS and CDR2 is YFSETQ. The CDR3 runs 17 residues. CDR3 DNA sequence: TGCGCCAGCAGCCTGGGGACCCTAGCGGGGAGATACAATGAGCAGTTCTTC. Translating it yields CASSLGTLAGRYNEQFF.

V is TRBV5-1 and J is TRBJ2-3; D is unresolved. The CDR3 loop spans 15 amino acids. Trimming cost V 0 bases and J 4 bases, with 12 bases left between them. Germline V gives CDR1 SGHRS, CDR2 YFSETQ. This chain's CDR3 is CASSLERLRSDTQYF. In DNA form, the CDR3 reads TGCGCCAGCAGCTTGGAGCGATTAAGATCAGATACGCAGTATTTT.

The chain is built from TRBV28 and TRBJ1-5, with D possibly being TRBD1 (5 bases). Per the germline V gene, CDR1 is MDHEN and CDR2 is SYDVKM. V was pared by 5 bases and J by 6 bases, with 8 bases between. This CDR3 spans 12 amino acids. The CDR3 reads CASSATVQPQHF. CDR3 DNA sequence: TGTGCCAGCAGTGCGACAGTTCAGCCCCAGCATTTT. Supplemented by reference TRBV28 and TRBJ1-5, the full variable domain reads DVKVTQSSRYLVKRTGEKVFLECVQDMDHENMFWYRQDPGLGLRLIYFSYDVKMKEKGDIPEGYSVSREKKERFSLILESASTNQTSMYLCASSATVQPQHFGDGTRLSIL.

This chain uses TRBV5-4 with TRBJ2-5; the match to TRBD2 covers 7 bases. The end of the DNA is better explained by TRBJ2-7, so the J call may be wrong. This CDR3 has 15 residues. CDR1 is SGHNT and CDR2 is YYREEE in the germline V gene (reference sequence). CDR3 region: CASSPRGGGFYEQYF. The CDR3 DNA is TGTGCCAGCAGCCCCCGCGGGGGAGGGTTCTACGAGCAGTACTTC.

The V call is TRBV9, the J call TRBJ2-3, with TRBD2 identical over 7 bases. J gave up 5 bases and V 4 bases, and 7 bases lay outside the gene matches. Germline CDR1 SGDLS, CDR2 YYNGEE. The CDR3 contains 14 residues. The CDR3 sequence is CASSLLAGEDTQYF. The CDR3 DNA is TGTGCCAGCAGCCTGCTGGCGGGGGAAGATACGCAGTATTTT.

This clone has just a few counts. This chain connects TRBV4-2 to TRBJ1-1, with unresolved D. The germline V and J ends were trimmed by 8 bases and 10 bases, with 17 bases remaining between them. Germline V gene sequence: CDR1 LGHNA, CDR2 YNFKEQ. The CDR3 runs to 12 residues. The CDR3 nucleotides are TGTGCCAGCCTATCCAGCCGGAGCGGAGCTTTCTTT. It encodes CASLSSRSGAFF.

This rearrangement joins TRBV6-1 to TRBJ1-2, with D possibly being TRBD1 (5 bases). Germline loops: CDR1 MNHNS, CDR2 SASEGT. The CDR3 has 13 residues. V lost 3 bases and J lost 7, with 12 bases in between. The CDR3 spells CASSERQGSGYTF. The CDR3 bases are TGTGCCAGCAGTGAGCGTCAGGGCTCTGGCTACACCTTC.

The gene calls are TRBV4-2 and TRBJ1-1, with D possibly being TRBD1 (6 bases). Trimming took off 0 bases at V and 5 bases at J, with 13 bases between the two ends. This CDR3 region has 15 residues. The germline V gene encodes CDR1 LGHNA and CDR2 YNFKEQ. CDR3 residues: CASSQESGAFTEAFF. In DNA, the CDR3 is TGTGCCAGCAGCCAAGAATCAGGGGCGTTTACTGAAGCTTTCTTT.

The CDR3 sequence is CASSLRRGGSTDTQYF. The DNA of the CDR3 is TGTGCCAGCAGCCTCCGACGAGGCGGGAGCACAGATACGCAGTATTTT. V usage is TRBV11-1 and J usage is TRBJ2-3; a possible D gene is TRBD2 (5 bases). V shed 5 bases and J shed 0 bases, with 15 bases lying between them. The CDR3 runs to 16 residues. Germline CDR1 reads SGHAT; CDR2 reads FQDESV (reference sequence).

This chain connects TRBV2 to TRBJ2-3; D is possibly TRBD1 (5 bases). CDR3 length equals 12 residues. Between the trimmed V and J ends, which lost 5 bases and 3 bases, there was a span of 6 bases. Germline V gene sequence: CDR1 SNHLY, CDR2 FYNNEI. CDR3 sequence reads: CASSPGTDTQYF. Here the CDR3 DNA reads TGTGCCAGCAGTCCAGGGACAGATACGCAGTATTTT.

The V call is TRBV28, the J call TRBJ1-1, with D unclear. Trimming shortened V by 10 bases and J by 1 base, and 13 bases separated the two germline ends. The V gene's germline CDR1 is MDHEN and CDR2 SYDVKM. The CDR3 contains 13 residues. CDR3 DNA sequence: TGTGCCACCGGGTTGAGGCAGAACACTGAAGCTTTCTTT. This gives the protein CATGLRQNTEAFF.

As for this clone: The junction shows a germline mismatch at one end, possibly a read error. The rearrangement uses TRBV5-1 and TRBJ2-1; tentatively, D is TRBD2 (5 bases). Germline V CDR1 and CDR2: SGHRS, YFSETQ. CDR3 length equals 14 residues. The CDR3 reads CASSLASSYDEQFF. CDR3 sequence (DNA): TGCGCCAGCAGCTTGGCTTCTAGCTACGATGAGCAGTTCTTC.

The V call is TRBV5-8, the J call TRBJ1-5; a weak D match, TRBD1 (6 bases). This CDR3 region has 15 residues. Germline assignment: CDR1 SGHTS and CDR2 YDEGEE. Trimming pared 4 bases from V and 7 bases from J, leaving 18 bases between. In DNA, the CDR3 is TGTGCCAGCAGCCCCAGAAACAGGGTTGGACAGCCCCAGCATTTT. Translating gives CASSPRNRVGQPQHF. The complete variable domain, with remaining parts taken from reference TRBV5-8 and TRBJ1-5, reads EAGVTQSPTHLIKTRGQQATLRCSPISGHTSVYWYQQALGLGLQFLLWYDEGEERNRGNFPPRFSGRQFPNYSSELNVNALELEDSALYLCASSPRNRVGQPQHFGDGTRLSIL.

To note about this clone: The junction and the germline gene differ at one end; a read error may be behind it. V gene TRBV2 combines with J gene TRBJ2-1; 12 bases fit TRBD2. The length of the CDR3 is 15 residues. Germline-derived CDR1 and CDR2 are SNHLY and FYNNEI. The DNA for the CDR3 is TGTGCCAGCAGGGAAGGACTAGCGGGATATAATGAGCAGTTCTTC. This codes for CASREGLAGYNEQFF. Variable domain in full (rest from reference TRBV2 and TRBJ2-1): EPEVTQTPSHQVTQMGQEVILRCVPISNHLYFYWYRQILGQKVEFLVSFYNNEISEKSEIFDDQFSVERPDGSNFTLKIRSTKLEDSAMYFCASREGLAGYNEQFFGPGTRLTVL.

This sequence joins TRBV28 and TRBJ1-5, with D maybe TRBD1 (5 bases). From germline, CDR1 is MDHEN and CDR2 SYDVKM. V shed 6 bases and J shed 4 bases, with 10 bases lying between them. The CDR3 is made up of 13 amino acids. CDR3 DNA: TGTGCCAGCAGGCGGGACGGTAATCAGCCCCAGCATTTT. Its translation is CASRRDGNQPQHF. The variable domain in full, with the rest retrieved from reference TRBV28 and TRBJ1-5, is DVKVTQSSRYLVKRTGEKVFLECVQDMDHENMFWYRQDPGLGLRLIYFSYDVKMKEKGDIPEGYSVSREKKERFSLILESASTNQTSMYLCASRRDGNQPQHFGDGTRLSIL.

V usage is TRBV6-4 and J usage is TRBJ2-3, with a weak D call TRBD2 (5 bases). V was pared by 3 bases and J by 6 bases, with 10 bases between. The CDR3 runs 13 residues. The germline gives CDR1 MRHNA, CDR2 SNTAGT. This CDR3 reads CASSESSSDTQYF. CDR3 coding DNA: TGTGCCAGCAGTGAATCTAGCAGTGATACGCAGTATTTT.

The chain recombines TRBV18 with TRBJ2-1, with D possibly matching TRBD2 (5 bases). CDR1 and CDR2 (germline): KGHSH, LQKENI. This CDR3 is built from 15 residues. V lost 5 bases and J lost 4, with 15 bases in between. This CDR3 is CASSEMVSGYNEQFF. CDR3 sequence (DNA): TGTGCCAGCTCAGAGATGGTTTCGGGATACAATGAGCAGTTCTTC.

The V call is TRBV5-1, the J call TRBJ2-3; 7 positions agree with TRBD1. V lost 4 bases, J lost 0 bases, and 8 bases stayed unmatched. The CDR3 is 16 residues long. CDR1 and CDR2 from the germline V gene are SGHRS and YFSETQ. CDR3 in DNA: TGCGCCAGCAGCATGTGGGACAGTTTGAGCACAGATACGCAGTATTTT. Its protein product is CASSMWDSLSTDTQYF. Full variable domain (rest looked up from reference TRBV5-1 and TRBJ2-3): KAGVTQTPRYLIKTRGQQVTLSCSPISGHRSVSWYQQTPGQGLQFLFEYFSETQRNKGNFPGRFSGRQFSNSRSEMNVSTLELGDSALYLCASSMWDSLSTDTQYFGPGTRLTVL.

The chain has TRBV11-2 and TRBJ1-2; 9 bases map to TRBD1. The germline V gene has CDR1 SGHAT and CDR2 FQNNGV. With 5 bases clipped from V and 2 bases from J, the junction kept 15 bases outside the gene matches. This CDR3 comprises 18 residues. CDR3 sequence: CASSHVQGARRRNYGYTF. CDR3 nucleotides: TGTGCCAGCAGCCATGTACAGGGGGCTAGACGGAGGAACTATGGCTACACCTTC. Together with reference TRBV11-2 and TRBJ1-2, the CDR3 gives the full variable domain: EAGVAQSPRYKIIEKRQSVAFWCNPISGHATLYWYQQILGQGPKLLIQFQNNGVVDDSQLPKDRFSAERLKGVDSTLKIQPAKLEDSAVYLCASSHVQGARRRNYGYTFGSGTRLTVV.

This chain uses TRBV15 with TRBJ1-1; 10 bases are shared with TRBD1. The J segment lost 4 bases and the V segment lost 7 bases, leaving 9 bases of the junction unmatched. Germline values: CDR1 LNHNV, CDR2 YYDKDF (reference sequence). The CDR3 sequence is 15 residues long. DNA for the CDR3: TGTGCCACCACCCCAGGACAGGGGGTTGGCACTGAAGCTTTCTTT. This encodes CATTPGQGVGTEAFF.

The CDR3, as DNA: TGTGCCAGCTCACAAACCCACGGGACTAGCCCTAACACCGGGGAGCTGTTTTTT. It yields the protein CASSQTHGTSPNTGELFF. The J gene is TRBJ2-2, the V gene TRBV18; TRBD2 matches 9 bases. The ends lost 4 bases at V and 2 bases at J; junction bases unmatched: 11. The CDR3 runs to 18 residues. The germline V gene has CDR1 KGHSH and CDR2 LQKENI.

The chain employs TRBV20-1 and TRBJ2-7, with D unresolved. Trimming shortened V by 0 bases and J by 7 bases, and 7 bases separated the two germline ends. CDR1 and CDR2 from the germline V gene are DFQATT and SNEGSKA (reference sequence). The length of the CDR3 is 11 residues. The CDR3 DNA reads as TGCAGTGCTAGAGAGTCACGGGAGCAGTACTTC. Its protein product is CSARESREQYF.

The V and J genes are TRBV11-2 and TRBJ1-3, with a possible D match to TRBD1 (6 bases). Germline lookup yields CDR1 SGHAT and CDR2 FQNNGV. The CDR3 consists of 14 residues. The V and J ends lost 4 bases and 0 bases respectively, with 7 bases between them. CDR3 sequence (DNA): TGTGCCAGCAGCTCGGACAGCTCTGGAAACACCATATATTTT. It yields the protein CASSSDSSGNTIYF.

J is TRBJ2-7 and V is TRBV6-1, with TRBD2 matching over 8 bases. The CDR3 runs to 14 residues. J was trimmed by 5 bases and V by 6 bases; bases with no gene match: 9. Germline CDR1 is MNHNS and CDR2 is SASEGT. CDR3 sequence (DNA): TGTGCCAGCAGCCGTGGAGCGGGAGCCCACGAGCAGTACTTC. Protein product: CASSRGAGAHEQYF.